The source of this TCR beta chain is a study of human T cells and chemical hapten exposure. TCRdb itself ran the RACE reads through MiXCR, one entry per CDR3 protein. This sample yields around 120,000 distinct CDR3 sequences, of which roughly an eighth are seen a single time; 0.92% belongs to the top ten. Time point reported: patch test 1, 2 weeks after DPC sensitization. Treatment defined: therapeutic diphenylcyclopropenone sensitization with weekly scalp DPC. Alopecia patients deemed DPC-suitable, aged 18 to 70, excluding pregnancy. The receptor was isolated from a young man with alopecia areata. Some clones in this sample may be carry-over from other donors' samples. The sample in question was whole blood, obtained in connection with sensitization to the hapten diphenylcyclopropenone (DPC).

CDR3 nucleotide sequence: TGTGCCAGCATGGGAGGAGAGACCCAGTACTTC. Its translation is CASMGGETQYF. The chain is built from TRBV28 and TRBJ2-5; TRBD2 might be the D (6 bases). Trimming stripped 7 bases from V and 4 bases from J, with 7 bases between. Germline-derived CDR1 and CDR2 are MDHEN and SYDVKM. This CDR3 contains 11 residues.